This T cell receptor beta chain emerged from a study of blood T cell repertoires in COVID-19. The method was immunoSEQ multiplex PCR; TCRdb's version includes in-frame clones alone and lacks a portion of them. The sample carries around 270,000 clones, 75% to 90% recorded once. The clonotype originates from a man in his forties with acute or convalescent COVID-19. The sequenced material came from peripheral blood.

This CDR3 is CASSGGTGANEQFF. DNA of the CDR3: TGCGCCAGCAGCGGAGGGACAGGGGCCAATGAGCAGTTCTTC. The chain is built from TRBV4-1 and TRBJ2-1; 10 positions agree with TRBD1. V lost 5 bases, J lost 6 bases, and 4 bases stayed unmatched. The CDR3 has 14 residues. CDR1 is MGHRA and CDR2 is YSYEKL in the germline V gene.